This T cell receptor (beta chain) was retrieved from a study of vaccination effects on CD4 cells after COVID-19. In regard to this clone: The antigen remains unidentified.

Before sequencing, viral peptide pools were used by the ViraFEST assay to expand antigen-specific CD4+ T cells. Culture lasted around eleven days before CD4+ T cell isolation. None of these healthy vaccinees had been infected with SARS-CoV-2 before vaccination. Data came from immunoSEQ multiplex PCR; TCRdb stores just in-frame clones and leaves some out. The repertoire has 78,000 or so clones, under 80% of them found once; the top ten carry roughly a tenth. Study-wide results and caveats: Early post-infection timepoints were absent, and convalescent patients were few. Marked clonal contraction was seen in infection- and vaccine-induced clones late after vaccination.

There are 14 residues in the CDR3. CDR1 is LGHDT and CDR2 is YNNKEL in the germline V gene (reference sequence). Trimming removed 4 bases from V and 4 bases from J; junction bases left unmatched: 3. The chain has TRBV3-1 (or the pseudogene TRBV3-2) and TRBJ1-1, with 10 bases fitting TRBD1. Material: CD4+ T cells from PBMCs cultured with SARS-CoV-2 spike peptides, obtained before COVID-19 vaccination. The clonotype comes from a human donor who received a COVID-19 vaccine. This CDR3 reads CASSLRQGATEAFF. CDR3 coding DNA: TGTGCCAGCAGCCTCCGACAGGGGGCCACTGAAGCTTTCTTT.